The clone carrying this T cell receptor beta chain was seen a few times. The antigen is not known. One entry per CDR3 protein results from TCRdb running MiXCR on the RT-PCR reads. The sample contains some 500,000 distinct CDR3 sequences, roughly 13% of which appear only once. The sample comes from a study of response to subunit inactivated influenza vaccine. Study results and limitations: Each seasonal influenza vaccination, the authors suggested, recruits few new T cells.

The CDR3 consists of 15 residues. The junction had 5 bases not matched to a gene; V was cut back by 2 bases and J by 6 bases. Germline V gives CDR1 SGHTA, CDR2 FQGNSA. The V gene is TRBV7-2, the J gene TRBJ2-1; 9 nucleotides agree with TRBD1. The receptor comes from a man in his fifties or sixties who received an inactivated influenza vaccine. The sequencing here drew on PBMCs from blood, taken roughly 47 days after vaccination. The chain's CDR3 is CASSLLGQGFNEQFF. DNA for the CDR3: TGTGCCAGCAGCTTACTCGGACAGGGGTTCAATGAGCAGTTCTTC.